This paragraph covers one T cell receptor beta chain sequence. As handled by the study authors: The authors estimated nucleated cell counts from reference gene primer amplification. Sequenced by immunoSEQ multiplex PCR; TCRdb stores in-frame clones only, minus some. Clone size and the V and J calls come from that table; the DNA yielded D and trimming. The table has approximately 160,000 clones, roughly 81% seen once. Per the germline V gene, CDR1 is SGHVS and CDR2 is FNYEAQ. This CDR3 is 15 amino acids long. V dropped 4 bases and J dropped 2 bases, with 11 bases sitting between them. The sample originates from a study of blood T cell repertoires in COVID-19. Study overall: The study drew acute and convalescent COVID-19 samples from the United States, Italy and Spain.

The chain combines TRBV7-6 with TRBJ2-2, with a possible D match to TRBD1 (6 bases). This clonotype was obtained from a man aged 40-49 years who had recovered from COVID-19. Sequenced sample: peripheral blood. DNA of the CDR3: TGTGCCAGCAGCTCCTGGGACATTAACACCGGGGAGCTGTTTTTT. This sequence encodes CASSSWDINTGELFF.